This TCR beta chain was captured in a study of OX40 agonist ivuxolimab in advanced cancers. General study points: Expanded peripheral T-cell antigen specificity went undetermined. Normalized expansion of T-cell clones was also low for some nonresponders.

Systemic immunosuppression or autoimmune disease history was grounds to exclude patients. Repertoires were generated with immunoSEQ multiplex PCR, while TCRdb's copy carries only in-frame clones and drops some. The sample contains roughly 15,000 clones, almost 85% of which appear only once. Of note for this clone: The antigen is unknown.

Trimming cost V 4 bases and J 3 bases; bases outside gene matches: 8. The CDR3 runs 16 residues. From germline, CDR1 is MNHEY and CDR2 SMNVEV (reference sequence). The source is an adult with an advanced solid tumor such as melanoma, head and neck, liver or kidney cancer. V is TRBV27 and J is TRBJ2-3; TRBD2 matches at 9 bases. The sample in question was CD4+ or CD8+ T cells sorted from blood, obtained in a trial of the OX40 agonist ivuxolimab. The CDR3 spells CASSSPLAGLTDTQYF. The CDR3 DNA follows: TGTGCCAGCAGTTCCCCGCTAGCGGGACTTACAGATACGCAGTATTTT.